The clone carrying this T cell receptor (beta chain) was recorded a few times. Antigen specificity is unknown. The V end was cut by 3 bases, the J end by 3 bases, with 3 bases between. The CDR3 is made up of 12 amino acids. Germline lookup yields CDR1 SGHAT and CDR2 FQNNGV. These data are taken from a study of T cell responses to AZD1222 COVID-19 vaccine. Whole-study results and caveats: White British donors predominated, females outnumbered males, and clonal diversity was possibly underestimated. Only a handful of people who got AZD1222 tested seropositive at baseline. Along spike, vaccine-associated CD4 TCRs were found throughout, with dominance at 160-218 and 743-854. Repertoire samples came only from after the peak T cell response.

Here immunoSEQ multiplex PCR was the method, and the copy in TCRdb shows in-frame clones only, minus some. The repertoire holds some 140,000 clones, over 85% seen once, with 1.9% in the top ten. This clonotype was sampled from an adult in good health. Sequencing used peripheral blood, obtained on day 0 of AZD1222 vaccination. The genes are TRBV11-2 and TRBJ1-3; D unresolved. CDR3 in amino acids: CASSLHGNTIYF. CDR3 sequence (DNA): TGTGCCAGCAGCTTGCATGGAAACACCATATATTTT.